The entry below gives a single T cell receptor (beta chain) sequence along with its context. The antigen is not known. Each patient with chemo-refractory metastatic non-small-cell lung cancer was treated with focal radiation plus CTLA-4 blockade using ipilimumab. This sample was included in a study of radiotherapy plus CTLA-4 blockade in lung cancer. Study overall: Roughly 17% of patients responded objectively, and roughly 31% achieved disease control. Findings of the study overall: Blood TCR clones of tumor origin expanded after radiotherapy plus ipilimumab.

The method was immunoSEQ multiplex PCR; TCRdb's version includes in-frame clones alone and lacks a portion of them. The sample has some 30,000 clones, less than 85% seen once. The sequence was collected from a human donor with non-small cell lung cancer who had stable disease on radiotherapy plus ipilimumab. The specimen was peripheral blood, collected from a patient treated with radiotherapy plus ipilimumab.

CDR3 region: CASSELNYEQYF. The DNA of the CDR3 is TGCGCCAGCAGTGAACTAAACTACGAGCAGTACTTC. The rearrangement links TRBV10-2 to TRBJ2-7, with D unclear. Trimming stripped 3 bases from V and 3 bases from J, with 6 bases between. In germline, CDR1 is WSHSY, CDR2 SAAADI. The CDR3 is made up of 12 amino acids.